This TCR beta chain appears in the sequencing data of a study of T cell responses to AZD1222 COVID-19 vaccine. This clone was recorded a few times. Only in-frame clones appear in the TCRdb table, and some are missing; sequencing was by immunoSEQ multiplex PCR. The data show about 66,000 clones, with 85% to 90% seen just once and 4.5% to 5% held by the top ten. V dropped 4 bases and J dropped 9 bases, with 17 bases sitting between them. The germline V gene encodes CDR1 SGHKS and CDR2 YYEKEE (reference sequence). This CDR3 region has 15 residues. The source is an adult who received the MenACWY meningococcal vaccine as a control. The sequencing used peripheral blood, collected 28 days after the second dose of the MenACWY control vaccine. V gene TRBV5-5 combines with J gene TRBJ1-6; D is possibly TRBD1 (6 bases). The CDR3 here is CASSLPGAFSSPLHF. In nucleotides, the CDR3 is TGTGCCAGCAGCCTTCCAGGGGCGTTTAGTTCACCCCTCCACTTT.